This T cell receptor beta chain came from a study of T cell changes during pregnancy in multiple sclerosis. Trimming removed 2 bases at V and 0 bases at J, with 8 bases between. Germline V CDR1 and CDR2: GTSNPN, SVGIG (reference sequence). The CDR3 runs 14 residues. Only in-frame clones appear in the TCRdb table, and some are missing; sequencing was by immunoSEQ multiplex PCR. The data hold 45,000 to 65,000 clones, with 93% observed a single time. The source material was CD8+ T cells from peripheral blood mononuclear cells, sampled in the third trimester of pregnancy. The chain links TRBV30 to TRBJ2-1; the D is unclear. The TCR originated in a female donor with multiple sclerosis, enrolled in a pregnancy study. CDR3 region: CAWSRWSSYNEQFF. CDR3 bases: TGTGCCTGGAGTAGGTGGAGCTCCTACAATGAGCAGTTCTTC.